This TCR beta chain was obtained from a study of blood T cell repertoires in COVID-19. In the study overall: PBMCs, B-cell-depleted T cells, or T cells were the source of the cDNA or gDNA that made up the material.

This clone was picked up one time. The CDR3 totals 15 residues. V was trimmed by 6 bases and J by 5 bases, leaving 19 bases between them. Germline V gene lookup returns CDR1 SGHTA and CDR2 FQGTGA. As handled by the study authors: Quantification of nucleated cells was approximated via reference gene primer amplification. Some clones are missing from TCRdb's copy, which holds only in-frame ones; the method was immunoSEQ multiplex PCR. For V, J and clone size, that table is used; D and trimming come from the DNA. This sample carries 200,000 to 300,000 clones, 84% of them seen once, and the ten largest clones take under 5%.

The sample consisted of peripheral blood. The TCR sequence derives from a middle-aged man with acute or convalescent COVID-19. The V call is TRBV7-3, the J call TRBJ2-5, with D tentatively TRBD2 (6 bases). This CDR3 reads CASSPNGGGGETQYF. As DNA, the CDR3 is TGTGCCAGCAGTCCTAATGGGGGAGGAGGCGAGACCCAGTACTTC.